The rows below give T cell receptor beta chains drawn from one sample of a study of blood T cell repertoires in COVID-19. Clones were read by immunoSEQ multiplex PCR, and TCRdb kept only the in-frame ones, dropping some. The sample contains around 96,000 clones, nearly 95% of which appear only once. The material sequenced was peripheral blood. The receptors come from a human donor with active COVID-19. The donor label of this sample is uncertain. Both conserved end residues are part of each CDR3.

V gene: TRBV19; J gene: TRBJ2-1; CDR3 protein: CASGAGLINNEQFF
V gene: TRBV4-3; J gene: TRBJ1-4; CDR3 protein: CASSQDRTGNEKLFF
V gene: TRBV28; J gene: TRBJ2-6; CDR3 protein: CASSLVRAGFAGANVLTF
V gene: TRBV10-3; J gene: TRBJ1-5; CDR3 protein: CAISETDRGTNQPQHF
V gene: TRBV25-1; J gene: TRBJ2-1; CDR3 protein: CASSDLAGSSYNEQFF
V gene: TRBV19; J gene: TRBJ1-5; CDR3 protein: CASTGVGGYSNQPQHF
V gene: TRBV24-1; J gene: TRBJ1-2; CDR3 protein: CATSDHSTGEIDYGYTF
V gene: TRBV6-2/TRBV6-3; J gene: TRBJ2-4; CDR3 protein: CASSYQQGTKNIQYF
V gene: TRBV5-1; J gene: TRBJ1-5; CDR3 protein: CASSLGDKNNQPQHF
V gene: TRBV3-1/TRBV3-2; J gene: TRBJ1-3; CDR3 protein: CASSQGTRRGNTIYF
V gene: TRBV19; J gene: TRBJ1-6; CDR3 protein: CATMAGRNSPLHF
V gene: TRBV5-6; J gene: TRBJ2-7; CDR3 protein: CASSLKRGQNYYEQYF
V gene: TRBV12-5; J gene: TRBJ2-4; CDR3 protein: CASGLSLAKNIQYF
V gene: TRBV7-6; J gene: TRBJ1-5; CDR3 protein: CASSSQQGYNQPQHF
V gene: TRBV7-2; J gene: TRBJ2-6; CDR3 protein: CASSLGGQGAGANVLTF
V gene: TRBV6-1; J gene: TRBJ1-2; CDR3 protein: CASSDGGYGYTF
V gene: TRBV7-2; J gene: TRBJ2-5; CDR3 protein: CASTSPGGETQYF
V gene: TRBV3-1/TRBV3-2; J gene: TRBJ2-1; CDR3 protein: CASSQGRGSYNEQFF
V gene: TRBV11-3; J gene: TRBJ2-7; CDR3 protein: CASSPGQGRNYEQYF
V gene: TRBV19; J gene: TRBJ2-1; CDR3 protein: CASTLGLAEYNEQFF
V gene: TRBV11-2; J gene: TRBJ2-3; CDR3 protein: CASSARSGTGTQYF
V gene: TRBV27; J gene: TRBJ2-2; CDR3 protein: CASSLSGRGRGELFF
V gene: TRBV18; J gene: TRBJ1-1; CDR3 protein: CASSTGTRAPTEAFF
V gene: TRBV11-2; J gene: TRBJ2-7; CDR3 protein: CASSFRDRGVYEQYF
V gene: TRBV6-2/TRBV6-3; J gene: TRBJ1-2; CDR3 protein: CASSYPARDRRPFNYGYTF
V gene: TRBV15; J gene: TRBJ2-7; CDR3 protein: CATSRDRGRALNEQYF
V gene: TRBV11-3; J gene: TRBJ2-5; CDR3 protein: CASSLEGMTVFETQYF
V gene: TRBV5-1; J gene: TRBJ2-3; CDR3 protein: CASTRTASGGLGTDTQYF
V gene: TRBV2; J gene: TRBJ1-2; CDR3 protein: CASSEEGVGNYGYTF
V gene: TRBV7-2; J gene: TRBJ1-1; CDR3 protein: CASSLTRVMNTEAFF
V gene: TRBV18; J gene: TRBJ2-5; CDR3 protein: CASSPGGGRETQYF
V gene: TRBV2; J gene: TRBJ1-1; CDR3 protein: CASTRGMNTEAFF